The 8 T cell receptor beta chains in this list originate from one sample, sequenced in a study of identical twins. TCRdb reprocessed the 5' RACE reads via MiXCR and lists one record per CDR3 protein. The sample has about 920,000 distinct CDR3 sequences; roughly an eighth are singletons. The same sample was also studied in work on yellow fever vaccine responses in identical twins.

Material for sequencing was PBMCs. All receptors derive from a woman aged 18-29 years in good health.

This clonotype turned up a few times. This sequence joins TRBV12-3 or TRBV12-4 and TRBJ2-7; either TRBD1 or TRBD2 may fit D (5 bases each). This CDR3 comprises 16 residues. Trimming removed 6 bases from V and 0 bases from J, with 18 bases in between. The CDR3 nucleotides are TGTGCCAGCAGCCCCACCGGGACGGTCATCTCCTACGAGCAGTACTTC. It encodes CASSPTGTVISYEQYF.

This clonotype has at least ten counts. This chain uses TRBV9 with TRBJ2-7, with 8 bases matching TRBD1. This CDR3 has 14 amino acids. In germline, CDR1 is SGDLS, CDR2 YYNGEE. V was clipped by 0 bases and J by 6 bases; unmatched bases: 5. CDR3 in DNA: TGTGCCAGCAGCGTAGAGTCAGGGGGCATCGAGCAGTACTTC. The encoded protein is CASSVESGGIEQYF.

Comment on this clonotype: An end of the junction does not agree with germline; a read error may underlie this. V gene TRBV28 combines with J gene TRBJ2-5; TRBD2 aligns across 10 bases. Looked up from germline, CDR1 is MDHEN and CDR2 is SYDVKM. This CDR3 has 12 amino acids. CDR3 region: CRTSGDQETQYF. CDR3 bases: TGCCGGACTAGCGGAGATCAAGAGACCCAGTACTTC.

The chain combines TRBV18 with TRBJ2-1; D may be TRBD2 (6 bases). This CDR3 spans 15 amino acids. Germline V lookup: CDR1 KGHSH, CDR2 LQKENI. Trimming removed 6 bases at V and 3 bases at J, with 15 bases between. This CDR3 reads CASSQGAGYYNEQFF. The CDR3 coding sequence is TGTGCCAGCTCTCAAGGGGCGGGATACTACAATGAGCAGTTCTTC. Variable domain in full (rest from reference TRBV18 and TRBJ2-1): NAGVMQNPRHLVRRRGQEARLRCSPMKGHSHVYWYRQLPEEGLKFMVYLQKENIIDESGMPKERFSAEFPKEGPSILRIQQVVRGDSAAYFCASSQGAGYYNEQFFGPGTRLTVL.

CDR3 coding DNA: TGTGCCAGCAGTTACTCCGGGACAGGGAATTCACCCCTCCACTTT. It translates to CASSYSGTGNSPLHF. The V gene is TRBV6-5, the J gene TRBJ1-6; 9 bases are a match to TRBD1. In germline, CDR1 is MNHEY, CDR2 SVGAGI. The trim removed 0 bases at V and 7 bases at J, leaving 1 base unmatched. The CDR3 is made up of 15 amino acids.

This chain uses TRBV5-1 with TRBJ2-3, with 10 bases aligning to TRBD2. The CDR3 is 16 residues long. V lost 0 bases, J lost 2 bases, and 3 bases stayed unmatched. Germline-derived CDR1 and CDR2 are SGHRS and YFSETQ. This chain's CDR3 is CASSLDSGGNTDTQYF. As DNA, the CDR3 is TGCGCCAGCAGCTTGGATAGCGGGGGGAACACAGATACGCAGTATTTT.

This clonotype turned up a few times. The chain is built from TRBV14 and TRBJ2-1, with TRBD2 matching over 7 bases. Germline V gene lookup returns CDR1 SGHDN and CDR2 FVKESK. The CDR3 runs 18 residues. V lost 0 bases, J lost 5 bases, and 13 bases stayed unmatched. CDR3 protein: CASSQDLRLAALNNEQFF. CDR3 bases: TGTGCCAGCAGCCAAGATCTTCGTCTAGCGGCTCTAAACAATGAGCAGTTCTTC.

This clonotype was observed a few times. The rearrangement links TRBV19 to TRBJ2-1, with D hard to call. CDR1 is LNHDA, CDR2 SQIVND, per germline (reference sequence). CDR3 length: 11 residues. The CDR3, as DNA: TGTGTTTCGTCCGAACGGGTCGAGCAGTTCTTC. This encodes CVSSERVEQFF.